This entry lists 13 T cell receptor beta chains sequenced from one sample in a study of T cells in pancreatic ductal adenocarcinoma. Assay: immunoSEQ multiplex PCR; the TCRdb copy retains only in-frame clones and omits some. The sample holds 15,000 to 20,000 clones; 88% are singletons and the top ten take 0.75% to 0.95%. The selected patients with pancreatic ductal adenocarcinoma had surgery but no neoadjuvant therapy. The sequenced sample was PBMCs. Every receptor here comes from a human donor with pancreatic ductal adenocarcinoma.

The chain is built from TRBV6-6 and TRBJ2-5, with TRBD1 matching over 9 bases. V was pared by 5 bases and J by 3 bases, with 1 base of the junction left unmatched. Germline lookup yields CDR1 MNHNY and CDR2 SVGAGI (reference sequence). This CDR3 is built from 13 residues. CDR3 nucleotides: TGTGCCAGCAGTGGACAGGGGAAAGAGACCCAGTACTTC. Translated: CASSGQGKETQYF.

Only one count was recorded for this clone. This rearrangement joins TRBV7-9 to TRBJ2-2, with 7 bases that match TRBD2. The CDR3 totals 15 residues. The germline gives CDR1 SEHNR, CDR2 FQNEAQ (reference sequence). The junction had 10 bases not matched to a gene; V was cut back by 5 bases and J by 7 bases. In DNA, the CDR3 is TGTGCCAGCAGCCCCCCCGGGGGGTCCAGCGGGGAGCTGTTTTTT. Amino acids: CASSPPGGSSGELFF.

The rearrangement uses TRBV4-1 and TRBJ2-1; 14 bases are shared with TRBD2. The J segment lost 7 bases and the V segment lost 5 bases, leaving 1 base of the junction unmatched. CDR3 length: 14 amino acids. The germline V gene has CDR1 MGHRA and CDR2 YSYEKL. The CDR3: CASSWTSGGNEQFF. Written as DNA, the CDR3 is TGCGCCAGCAGCTGGACTAGCGGGGGGAATGAGCAGTTCTTC.

V gene TRBV5-4 combines with J gene TRBJ2-1; 13 nucleotides line up with TRBD2. The CDR3 is 15 residues long. The J segment lost 8 bases and the V segment lost 3 bases, leaving 5 bases of the junction unmatched. Looked up from germline, CDR1 is SGHNT and CDR2 is YYREEE (reference sequence). The CDR3 protein is CASSSTSGGADEQFF. CDR3 coding DNA: TGTGCCAGCAGCTCTACTAGCGGGGGGGCTGATGAGCAGTTCTTC.

The chain joins TRBV28 to TRBJ2-2; D ambiguous. This CDR3 spans 14 amino acids. V was pared by 5 bases and J by 1 base, with 8 bases between. The germline gives CDR1 MDHEN, CDR2 SYDVKM. CDR3 residues: CASSPDLNTGELFF. CDR3 coding DNA: TGTGCCAGCAGTCCAGATTTGAACACCGGGGAGCTGTTTTTT.

The chain employs TRBV7-3 and TRBJ2-3; TRBD2 aligns across 11 bases. The CDR3 is 16 amino acids. Germline V gene lookup returns CDR1 SGHTA and CDR2 FQGTGA. The J segment lost 2 bases and the V segment lost 5 bases, leaving 6 bases of the junction unmatched. The CDR3 reads CASSLTSGDPTDTQYF. Here the CDR3 DNA reads TGTGCCAGCAGCCTGACTAGCGGGGATCCCACAGATACGCAGTATTTT.

The genes are TRBV21-1 and TRBJ2-3; no check of the table's D call, TRBD1, against the DNA was made. TRBV21-1 is labeled a pseudogene. This CDR3 region has 14 residues. The chain's CDR3 is CASSKGQGKDTQYF. The CDR3 nucleotides are TGTGCCAGCAGCAAAGGCCAGGGGAAAGATACGCAGTATTTT.

The rearrangement joins TRBV7-9 to TRBJ2-5, with TRBD2 matching over 8 bases. J lost 1 base, V lost 4 bases, and 11 bases had no gene match. The germline V gene encodes CDR1 SEHNR and CDR2 FQNEAQ (reference sequence). The CDR3 contains 17 residues. The CDR3 coding sequence is TGTGCCAGCAGCTCCTCGAACAGAGCGGGGGTCCAAGAGACCCAGTACTTC. Protein product: CASSSSNRAGVQETQYF.

The V gene is TRBV9, the J gene TRBJ2-3; 8 nucleotides agree with TRBD1. CDR1 and CDR2 (germline): SGDLS, YYNGEE. Trimming at V came to 0 bases and at J to 4 bases, leaving 4 bases not matched to a gene. The CDR3 has 15 residues. The CDR3 nucleotides read TGTGCCAGCAGCGTAGTGGCAGGGGGCGCAGATACGCAGTATTTT. It translates to CASSVVAGGADTQYF.

The J gene is TRBJ1-5, the V gene TRBV5-6, with D possibly TRBD1 on 6 matching bases. The CDR3 runs 13 residues. Germline V gene sequence: CDR1 SGHDT, CDR2 YYEEEE. V was shortened by 2 bases and J by 5 bases, with 8 bases between the two germline ends. The CDR3: CASSLGGHQPQHF. CDR3 nucleotide sequence: TGTGCCAGCAGCTTAGGGGGACATCAGCCCCAGCATTTT.

The chain has TRBV2 and TRBJ2-7, with 9 bases that match TRBD2. The trim removed 6 bases at V and 6 bases at J, leaving 9 bases unmatched. The CDR3 has 14 amino acids. The germline CDR1 and CDR2 sequences are SNHLY and FYNNEI. Here the CDR3 DNA reads TGTGCCAGCAGGGCGGCGGGGGGGCAGGTCGAGCAGTACTTC. This codes for CASRAAGGQVEQYF.

The J gene is TRBJ2-7, the V gene TRBV6-5, with D maybe TRBD1 (5 bases). This CDR3 is 15 amino acids long. V lost 0 bases and J lost 4, with 13 bases in between. Per the germline V gene, CDR1 is MNHEY and CDR2 is SVGAGI. The CDR3: CASSYSAGQGYEQYF. For the CDR3, the DNA is TGTGCCAGCAGTTACTCGGCAGGTCAGGGATACGAGCAGTACTTC.

The chain joins TRBV19 to TRBJ2-1, with D maybe TRBD2 (6 bases). This CDR3 spans 17 amino acids. CDR1 and CDR2 from the germline V gene are LNHDA and SQIVND (reference sequence). The V end was cut by 1 base, the J end by 0 bases, with 13 bases between. CDR3 bases: TGTGCCAGTAGTATAGCATCTAGCGCCAGCTCCTACAATGAGCAGTTCTTC. Translated, it gives CASSIASSASSYNEQFF.